A single sample is the source of the 24 T cell receptor beta chains below, sequenced in a study of identifying expanded T cells in peripheral blood. The table came from immunoSEQ multiplex PCR; TCRdb's copy has only in-frame clones and leaves some out. The data show about 91,000 clones, about 90% seen once. What was sequenced was blood. The source is a person aged 18 to 75 in good health.

This chain links TRBV10-3 with TRBJ1-5; D is ambiguous. Germline assignment: CDR1 ENHRY and CDR2 SYGVKD. The CDR3 covers 14 residues. V gave up 3 bases and J gave up 5 bases, with 11 bases separating them. CDR3 sequence: CAISDSQVYQPQHF. The DNA of the CDR3 is TGTGCCATCAGTGACTCCCAAGTATATCAGCCCCAGCATTTT.

The chain joins TRBV27 to TRBJ2-7, with 10 bases fitting TRBD1. The germline gives CDR1 MNHEY, CDR2 SMNVEV (reference sequence). Trimming cost V 5 bases and J 3 bases; bases outside gene matches: 10. This CDR3 comprises 16 residues. DNA for the CDR3: TGTGCCAGCAGTCTAACAAACCGGGACAGGGGCTACGAGCAGTACTTC. Its protein is CASSLTNRDRGYEQYF.

This clone was counted between two and nine times. The chain uses TRBV7-9 and TRBJ2-1; no firm D call. From germline, CDR1 is SEHNR and CDR2 FQNEAQ (reference sequence). The V gene lost 6 bases and the J gene lost 6 bases, with 9 bases spanning the gap. The CDR3 has 12 residues. The CDR3 bases are TGTGCCAGCAGTTATCTAGGCAATGAGCAGTTCTTC. This sequence encodes CASSYLGNEQFF.

V is TRBV12-5 and J is TRBJ2-1; tentatively, D is TRBD1 or TRBD2 (6 bases each). Trimming pared 5 bases from V and 7 bases from J, leaving 15 bases between. The V gene's germline CDR1 is LGHNT and CDR2 FRNRAP. The length of the CDR3 is 14 residues. CDR3 loop: CASGRGSGANEQFF. DNA for the CDR3: TGTGCTAGTGGTAGGGGGTCGGGGGCAAATGAGCAGTTCTTC.

The chain employs TRBV5-6 and TRBJ2-5, with D tentatively TRBD1 or TRBD2 (5 bases each). Germline V lookup: CDR1 SGHDT, CDR2 YYEEEE. V dropped 3 bases and J dropped 4 bases, with 13 bases sitting between them. CDR3 size: 14 residues. CDR3 nucleotide sequence: TGTGCCAGCAGCTGGCCTAGGGGAGTAGAGACCCAGTACTTC. Translated: CASSWPRGVETQYF. Variable domain in full (rest from reference TRBV5-6 and TRBJ2-5): DAGVTQSPTHLIKTRGQQVTLRCSPKSGHDTVSWYQQALGQGPQFIFQYYEEEERQRGNFPDRFSGHQFPNYSSELNVNALLLGDSALYLCASSWPRGVETQYFGPGTRLLVL.

V gene TRBV25-1 combines with J gene TRBJ2-2, with 7 nucleotides matching TRBD1. Trimming cost V 4 bases and J 6 bases; bases outside gene matches: 5. The CDR3 is 14 residues long. Germline CDR1 is MGHDK and CDR2 is SYGVNS. CDR3 in amino acids: CASSGQGDAGELFF. The DNA for the CDR3 is TGTGCCAGCAGTGGTCAGGGGGACGCCGGGGAGCTGTTTTTT. Supplemented by reference TRBV25-1 and TRBJ2-2, the full variable domain reads EADIYQTPRYLVIGTGKKITLECSQTMGHDKMYWYQQDPGMELHLIHYSYGVNSTEKGDLSSESTVSRIRTEHFPLTLESARPSHTSQYLCASSGQGDAGELFFGEGSRLTVL.

The V call is TRBV4-1, the J call TRBJ1-2; D possibly corresponds to TRBD1 (6 bases). CDR1 is MGHRA and CDR2 is YSYEKL in the germline V gene. Trimming shortened V by 3 bases and J by 5 bases, and 13 bases separated the two germline ends. The CDR3 extends over 14 amino acids. The CDR3 DNA reads TGCGCCAGCAGCCATATGGGGGCCTCGTATGGCTACACCTTC. This encodes CASSHMGASYGYTF.

The V call is TRBV29-1, the J call TRBJ2-7; the match to TRBD2 covers 9 bases. Per germline, CDR1 SQVTM and CDR2 ANQGSEA. CDR3 length: 15 amino acids. J was trimmed by 6 bases and V by 7 bases; bases with no gene match: 16. As DNA, the CDR3 is TGCAGCGCTGTTACTAGCGGGCCTCATGGGGGCGAGCAGTACTTC. This encodes CSAVTSGPHGGEQYF.

This clone was observed a handful of times. The V and J genes are TRBV2 and TRBJ2-3; the match to TRBD2 covers 7 bases. The CDR3 length is 15 residues. Per the germline V gene, CDR1 is SNHLY and CDR2 is FYNNEI. V gave up 3 bases and J gave up 0 bases; unmatched junction bases: 3. Here the CDR3 reads CASSERELSTDTQYF. DNA of the CDR3: TGTGCCAGCAGTGAGCGGGAGTTGAGCACAGATACGCAGTATTTT.

The chain combines TRBV6-4 with TRBJ1-3; a possible D gene is TRBD1 (5 bases). Germline V lookup: CDR1 MRHNA, CDR2 SNTAGT. The CDR3 totals 15 residues. V lost 3 bases to trimming and J lost 0 bases, with 9 bases between them. The CDR3 sequence is CASSEGVDSGNTIYF. In nucleotides, the CDR3 is TGTGCCAGCAGTGAGGGGGTTGACTCTGGAAACACCATATATTTT.

The genes are TRBV6-5 and TRBJ1-6, with D tentatively TRBD1 (5 bases). In germline, CDR1 is MNHEY, CDR2 SVGAGI. V lost 2 bases and J lost 6, with 11 bases in between. The CDR3 totals 15 residues. For the CDR3, the DNA is TGTGCCAGCAGTTACCCGAGTGGGGGTAATTCACCCCTCCACTTT. It yields the protein CASSYPSGGNSPLHF.

This clone came up once. J is TRBJ2-3 and V is TRBV10-3; possibly TRBD2 for D (6 bases). The CDR3 runs to 13 residues. Looked up from germline, CDR1 is ENHRY and CDR2 is SYGVKD. The V end was cut by 6 bases, the J end by 2 bases, with 9 bases between. In DNA, the CDR3 is TGTGCCATCAGGGGGGGACCCACAGATACGCAGTATTTT. Translation: CAIRGGPTDTQYF.

The CDR3, as DNA: TGTGCCAGCAGCTTAGGGGGAGGACGTTTGGAGACCCAGTACTTC. It translates to CASSLGGGRLETQYF. V is TRBV7-8 and J is TRBJ2-5; perhaps TRBD2 as D (6 bases). This CDR3 is built from 15 residues. Trimming cost V 1 base and J 5 bases, with 14 bases left between them. Germline assignment: CDR1 SGHVS and CDR2 FQNEAQ.

The rearrangement links TRBV6-1 to TRBJ2-1; unclear D gene. With 1 base removed from V and 1 base from J, the gap between germline ends came to 17 bases. Germline CDR1 MNHNS, CDR2 SASEGT. There are 18 residues in the CDR3. CDR3 DNA sequence: TGTGCCAGCAGTGAAGAGTTCCGGGTTGGGTGGTCCTACAATGAGCAGTTCTTC. It codes for CASSEEFRVGWSYNEQFF.

This clone was observed once. The chain employs TRBV28 and TRBJ1-2; TRBD1 matches 8 bases. Per the germline V gene, CDR1 is MDHEN and CDR2 is SYDVKM. The trim removed 6 bases at V and 0 bases at J, leaving 6 bases unmatched. The CDR3 consists of 15 residues. The CDR3 coding sequence is TGTGCCAGCAGGCAGGGACAGGACCCTAACTATGGCTACACCTTC. It translates to CASRQGQDPNYGYTF.

The chain links TRBV5-6 to TRBJ2-7; D not resolved. Germline V gene data show CDR1 as SGHDT and CDR2 as YYEEEE. Deletions cut 3 bases from V and 2 bases from J, with 15 bases between. This CDR3 region has 15 residues. The CDR3 loop reads CASSSLRTGTYEQYF. The DNA of the CDR3 is TGTGCCAGCAGCTCCTTAAGGACGGGTACCTACGAGCAGTACTTC.

The rearrangement uses TRBV9 and TRBJ1-4, with a possible D match to TRBD1 (6 bases). The V end lost 0 bases, the J end lost 2 bases, and 11 bases lay between the germline ends. Germline V lookup: CDR1 SGDLS, CDR2 YYNGEE. The CDR3 is 16 amino acids. CDR3 nucleotides: TGTGCCAGCAGCGTAGGGACGGGGGCCACTAATGAAAAACTGTTTTTT. It translates to CASSVGTGATNEKLFF.

Of note for this clone: Relative to the germline gene, one junction end is altered; a read error may explain this. The V and J genes are TRBV5-5 and TRBJ2-7; weak D call: TRBD1 (6 bases). CDR3 size: 11 residues. Germline CDR1 SGHKS, CDR2 YYEKEE (reference sequence). The CDR3 DNA is TGTGCCAGCAGGTTGGGGGCCGAGCAGTACTTC. Its protein product is CASRLGAEQYF. Variable domain in full (rest from reference TRBV5-5 and TRBJ2-7): DAGVTQSPTHLIKTRGQQVTLRCSPISGHKSVSWYQQVLGQGPQFIFQYYEKEERGRGNFPDRFSARQFPNYSSELNVNALLLGDSALYLCASRLGAEQYFGPGTRLTVT.

The J gene is TRBJ2-7, the V gene TRBV27, with 9 bases identical to TRBD1. Per the germline V gene, CDR1 is MNHEY and CDR2 is SMNVEV (reference sequence). V lost 5 bases, J lost 6 bases, and 8 bases stayed unmatched. The length of the CDR3 is 14 residues. The CDR3 nucleotides are TGTGCCAGCAGTCTACAGGGGGCGCTTCCCGAGCAGTACTTC. Translating gives CASSLQGALPEQYF.

The CDR3 here is CASSPLLNVNYGYTF. The DNA for the CDR3 is TGTGCCAGCAGCCCGCTATTGAACGTAAACTATGGCTACACCTTC. The rearrangement uses TRBV5-5 and TRBJ1-2; the D is unclear. CDR3 length: 15 amino acids. V was trimmed by 4 bases and J by 2 bases, leaving 15 bases between them. The germline V gene has CDR1 SGHKS and CDR2 YYEKEE (reference sequence).

A remark on this clone: Compared with germline, one end of the junction differs, possibly owing to a read error. The rearrangement links TRBV6-6 to TRBJ2-5; the D gene is possibly TRBD2 (6 bases). Per the germline V gene, CDR1 is MNHNY and CDR2 is SVGAGI (reference sequence). CDR3 length equals 15 residues. CDR3 region: CASSSGTLVQGTQYF. CDR3 coding DNA: TGTGCCAGCAGTTCCGGGACTTTGGTACAAGGGACCCAGTACTTC.

The chain has TRBV9 and TRBJ1-2, with D possibly matching TRBD1 (6 bases). Trimming left V 4 bases short and J 6 bases short, with 10 bases between. The CDR3 runs to 12 residues. CDR1 and CDR2 from the germline V gene are SGDLS and YYNGEE. The CDR3 reads CASSPWTDGYTF. As DNA, the CDR3 is TGTGCCAGCAGCCCCTGGACAGATGGCTACACCTTC.

The chain recombines TRBV7-2 with TRBJ1-5; D gene unclear. The CDR3 is made up of 14 amino acids. CDR1 is SGHTA, CDR2 FQGNSA, per germline. V lost 5 bases and J 4 bases, leaving 12 bases between the germline ends. As DNA, the CDR3 is TGTGCCAGCAGCGTGTGGGGAGGAAATCAGCCCCAGCATTTT. Its translation is CASSVWGGNQPQHF.

The J gene is TRBJ1-3, the V gene TRBV4-1; TRBD1 is a possible D gene (6 bases). This CDR3 comprises 14 residues. From germline, CDR1 is MGHRA and CDR2 YSYEKL. Trimming removed 3 bases from V and 2 bases from J, with 8 bases in between. The CDR3 region is CASSHQGTGNTIYF. The DNA of the CDR3 is TGCGCCAGCAGCCACCAGGGGACTGGAAACACCATATATTTT.